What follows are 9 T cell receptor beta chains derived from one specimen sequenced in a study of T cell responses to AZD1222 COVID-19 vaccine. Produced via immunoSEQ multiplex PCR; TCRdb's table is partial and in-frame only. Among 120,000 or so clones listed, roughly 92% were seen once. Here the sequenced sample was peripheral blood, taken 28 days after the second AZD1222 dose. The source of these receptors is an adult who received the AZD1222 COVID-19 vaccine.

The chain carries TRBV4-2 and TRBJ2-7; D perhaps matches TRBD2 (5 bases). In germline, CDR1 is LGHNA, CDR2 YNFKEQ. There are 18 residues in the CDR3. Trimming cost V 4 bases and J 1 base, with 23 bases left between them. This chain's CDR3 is CASSLRVGSADHSYEQYF. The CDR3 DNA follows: TGTGCCAGCAGCCTAAGAGTGGGTAGCGCCGATCATTCCTACGAGCAGTACTTC.

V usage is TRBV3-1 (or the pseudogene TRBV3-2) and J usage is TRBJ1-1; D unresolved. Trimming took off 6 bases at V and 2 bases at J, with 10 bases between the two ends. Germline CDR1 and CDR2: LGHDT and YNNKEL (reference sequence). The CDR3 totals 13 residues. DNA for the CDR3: TGTGCCAGCAGTCCTACATTTAACACTGAAGCTTTCTTT. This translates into CASSPTFNTEAFF.

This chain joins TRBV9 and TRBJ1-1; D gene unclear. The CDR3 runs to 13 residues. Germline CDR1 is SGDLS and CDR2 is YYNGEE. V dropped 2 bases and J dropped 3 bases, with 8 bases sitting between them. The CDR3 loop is CASSVLLYTEAFF. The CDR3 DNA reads TGTGCCAGCAGCGTCCTTCTATACACTGAAGCTTTCTTT.

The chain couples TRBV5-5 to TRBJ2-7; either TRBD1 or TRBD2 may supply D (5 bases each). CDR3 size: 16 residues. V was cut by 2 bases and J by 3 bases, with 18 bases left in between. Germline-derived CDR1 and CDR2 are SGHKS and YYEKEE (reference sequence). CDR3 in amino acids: CASSLYHRDGDYEQYF. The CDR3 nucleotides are TGTGCCAGCAGCTTATACCACCGGGACGGCGACTACGAGCAGTACTTC.

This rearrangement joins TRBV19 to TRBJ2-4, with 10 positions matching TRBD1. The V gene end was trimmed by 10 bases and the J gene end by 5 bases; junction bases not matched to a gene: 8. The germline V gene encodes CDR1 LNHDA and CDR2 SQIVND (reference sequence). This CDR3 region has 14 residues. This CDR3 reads CATVAGTGENIQYF. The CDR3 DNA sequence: TGTGCCACAGTAGCGGGGACAGGGGAAAACATTCAGTACTTC.

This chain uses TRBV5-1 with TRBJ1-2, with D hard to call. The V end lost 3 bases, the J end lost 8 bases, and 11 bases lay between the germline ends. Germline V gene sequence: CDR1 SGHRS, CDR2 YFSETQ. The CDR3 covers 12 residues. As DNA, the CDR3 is TGCGCCAGCAGCTCTCCGGGTGGAGGCTACACCTTC. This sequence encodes CASSSPGGGYTF.

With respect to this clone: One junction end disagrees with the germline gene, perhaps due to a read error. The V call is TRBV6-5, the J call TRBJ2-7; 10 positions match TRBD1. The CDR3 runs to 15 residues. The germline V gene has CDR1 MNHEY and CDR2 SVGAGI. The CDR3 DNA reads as TGTGTCAGCAGGTCCGCGGGCCTCGACAGGGGGCCCACCTCCTTC. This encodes CVSRSAGLDRGPTSF.

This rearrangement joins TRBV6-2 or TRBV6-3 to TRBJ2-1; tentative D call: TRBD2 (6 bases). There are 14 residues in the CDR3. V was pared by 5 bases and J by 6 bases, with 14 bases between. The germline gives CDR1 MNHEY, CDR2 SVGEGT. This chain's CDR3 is CASSIPGLFNEQFF. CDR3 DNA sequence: TGTGCCAGCAGTATCCCGGGACTTTTCAATGAGCAGTTCTTC.

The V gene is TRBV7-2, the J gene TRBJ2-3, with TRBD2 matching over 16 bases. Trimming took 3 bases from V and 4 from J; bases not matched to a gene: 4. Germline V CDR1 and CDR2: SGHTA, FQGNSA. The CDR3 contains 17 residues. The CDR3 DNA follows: TGTGCCAGCAGCTTGGGGACTAGCGGGGGGGCCGCAGATACGCAGTATTTT. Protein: CASSLGTSGGAADTQYF. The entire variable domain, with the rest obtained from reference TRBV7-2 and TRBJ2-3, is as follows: GAGVSQSPSNKVTEKGKDVELRCDPISGHTALYWYRQSLGQGLEFLIYFQGNSAPDKSGLPSDRFSAERTGGSVSTLTIQRTQQEDSAVYLCASSLGTSGGAADTQYFGPGTRLTVL.